This T cell receptor (beta chain) was captured in a study of cytomegalovirus exposure and HLA in healthy donors. General study findings and limits: Another analysis was done later, and it associated roughly 15,000 TCR beta sequences with HLA alleles at 0.05 false discovery rate. The study listed roughly 150 cytomegalovirus-associated TCR beta chains.

The PCR ran on 60 Vbeta and 13 Jbeta primers. Using immunoSEQ multiplex PCR, the repertoire was profiled, and TCRdb retains in-frame clones only, with some absent. The repertoire holds around 67,000 clones, with roughly 69% as singletons. Regarding this clone: No antigen is known for it.

V lost 3 bases, J lost 0 bases, and 13 bases lay in between. The CDR3 totals 15 residues. CDR1 and CDR2 from the germline V gene are SGDLS and YYNGEE. V and J are TRBV9 and TRBJ2-7; possibly TRBD1 for D (6 bases). This receptor was taken from a woman in her forties or fifties in good health and CMV-seronegative. Input material: PBMCs. For the CDR3, the DNA is TGTGCCAGCAGCGCCTCCCGGGACAACTCCTACGAGCAGTACTTC. Its protein product is CASSASRDNSYEQYF.